This T cell receptor beta chain was profiled in a study of CD8+ T cells in alopecia areata. Study context: Tofacitinib was given for 6 to 18 months, then stopped for 6 months. Whole-study findings and limits: With one nonresponder, baseline CD8+ expansion's link to response remains uncertain.

RNA extraction and reverse transcription yielded cDNA as sequencing template. TCRdb keeps only in-frame clones here, not all; method: immunoSEQ multiplex PCR. The profile shows 95,000 to 100,000 clones, 55% to 70% of them singletons. As to this clone: The antigen remains undetermined.

The CDR3 runs 16 residues. The V end was cut by 2 bases, the J end by 3 bases, with 15 bases between. Germline values: CDR1 SGHVS, CDR2 FNYEAQ. Treatment denoted: oral pan-JAK inhibitor, 5-10 mg twice daily. Samples from alopecia areata patients were lesional scalp punch biopsies and peripheral blood. The chain couples TRBV7-6 to TRBJ2-3; D not resolved. The sample consisted of CD8+ T cells sorted from blood, taken between weeks 55 and 65, from a patient treated with tofacitinib. This receptor was identified in a human donor with alopecia areata. The CDR3 nucleotides are TGTGCCAGCAGCTTAAGGCCCTCCTTTGGGACAGATACGCAGTATTTT. Translating it yields CASSLRPSFGTDTQYF.